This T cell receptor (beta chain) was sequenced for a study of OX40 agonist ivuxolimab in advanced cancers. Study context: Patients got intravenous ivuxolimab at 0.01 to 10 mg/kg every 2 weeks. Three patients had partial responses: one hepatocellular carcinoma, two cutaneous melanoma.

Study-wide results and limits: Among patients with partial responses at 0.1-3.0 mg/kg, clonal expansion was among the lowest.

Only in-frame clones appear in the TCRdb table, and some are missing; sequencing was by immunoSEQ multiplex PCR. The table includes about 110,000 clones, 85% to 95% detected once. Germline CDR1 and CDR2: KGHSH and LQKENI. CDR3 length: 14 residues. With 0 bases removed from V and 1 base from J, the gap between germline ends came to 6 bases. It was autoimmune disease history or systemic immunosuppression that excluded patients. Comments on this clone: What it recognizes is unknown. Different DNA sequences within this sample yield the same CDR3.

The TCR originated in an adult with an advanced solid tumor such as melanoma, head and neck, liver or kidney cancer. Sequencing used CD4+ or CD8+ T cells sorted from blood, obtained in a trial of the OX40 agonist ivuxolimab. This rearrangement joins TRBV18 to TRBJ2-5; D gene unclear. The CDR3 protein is CASSPPSGQETQYF. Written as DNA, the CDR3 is TGTGCCAGCTCACCACCGTCGGGCCAAGAGACCCAGTACTTC.